This TCR beta chain was sequenced during a study of blood T cell repertoires in COVID-19 (dated by TCRdb to about 2020). Turning to the overall study: The collaborator samples originated in the United States, Italy and Spain and spanned the acute and convalescent phases of COVID-19. The sample metadata nearly always contained a de-identified subject ID, COVID-19 status, age in years and sex. Where available, HLA class I and class II types were obtained from metadata supplied by the sample provider rather than from assay-based typing. Subjects who had been exposed to COVID-19, were actively infected with it, or had recovered from it provided the deeply sampled blood TCRbeta repertoires that made up the dataset. The samples were drawn from two sources: the first 160 participants of the ongoing ImmuneRACE study, and 1,200 or so subjects contributed by 6 global collaborators. The material from the prospective study consisted of cDNA or gDNA derived from T cells, B-cell-depleted T cells, or PBMCs. The repertoires were released in a freely available public database intended as a resource for research on the immune response to SARS-CoV-2. Results the study describes overall, beyond this receptor: How much clinical and demographic metadata was included differed by source and by participant, and the metadata was provided uncurated.

TCRbeta CDR3 regions were amplified from genomic DNA by means of the immunoSEQ Assay, a bias-controlled multiplex PCR. For the original study's pipeline: The number of nucleated cells in each sample was estimated by amplification of reference gene primers within the assay. To quantify the absolute abundance of each unique TCRbeta CDR3 rearrangement, sequence reads were collapsed and filtered. Productive Simpson clonality was computed per sample as the square root of Simpson's diversity index over productive rearrangements. TCRdb limited this immuneACCESS table to in-frame rearrangements with V and J called. A share of clones is missing; checked studies link under half to unresolved V genes, and the rest is unexplained. V and J calls and clone size come straight from that table; D and trimming were deduced from the DNA. This sample gives 250,000 to 350,000 clones in total; around 92% of them show up just once. The ten top clones hold around 6.6% of the sample.

Regarding this clone: The target of this receptor is not known. Base qualities are not at hand, and no much larger clone is one base apart.

Another Seattle source contributed samples from volunteer blood donors who had recovered from COVID-19. Each collaborating institution followed its own protocols to collect whole blood in K2EDTA tubes. For TCRbeta analysis, collaborators shipped samples in one of three forms: frozen whole blood, isolated PBMCs, or DNA extracted from either of those sample types. The trim is 1 base for V and 1 base for J, with a gap of 10 bases between the germline ends. From the germline V gene (reference sequence), CDR1 is SGHNT and CDR2 is YYREEE. The CDR3 spans 15 residues, from the cysteine through the phenylalanine. The retained sequence is limited to the CDR3, 45 bases, with the frame set at the first base.

The sequence is built from TRBV5-4 and TRBJ2-3, with TRBD2 tentatively as D gene (7 bases match). The receptor comes from a young man who had recovered from COVID-19. Material: peripheral blood. The encoded CDR3 is CASSLSGGGTDTQYF. In nucleotides, the sequence is TGTGCCAGCAGCTTGTCGGGGGGCGGCACAGATACGCAGTATTTT.